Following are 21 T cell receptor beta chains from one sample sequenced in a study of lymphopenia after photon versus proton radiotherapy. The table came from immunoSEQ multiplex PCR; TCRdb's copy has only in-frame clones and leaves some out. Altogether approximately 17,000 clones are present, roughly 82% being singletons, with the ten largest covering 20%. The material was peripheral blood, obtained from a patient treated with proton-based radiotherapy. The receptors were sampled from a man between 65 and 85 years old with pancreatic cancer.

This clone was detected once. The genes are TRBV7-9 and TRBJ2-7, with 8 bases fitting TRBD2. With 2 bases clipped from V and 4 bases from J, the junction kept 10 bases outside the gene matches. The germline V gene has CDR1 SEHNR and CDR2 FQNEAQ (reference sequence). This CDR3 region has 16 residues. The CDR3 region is CASSLFVVAGQYEQYF. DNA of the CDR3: TGTGCCAGCAGCTTATTTGTCGTAGCGGGGCAGTACGAGCAGTACTTC.

CDR3 residues: CASSEDQGYEQYF. CDR3 coding DNA: TGCGCCAGCAGTGAGGACCAAGGATACGAGCAGTACTTC. V and J are TRBV10-2 and TRBJ2-7; no clear D. CDR1 WSHSY and CDR2 SAAADI come from the germline V gene. V was clipped by 2 bases and J by 4 bases, with 9 bases between them. This CDR3 has 13 residues.

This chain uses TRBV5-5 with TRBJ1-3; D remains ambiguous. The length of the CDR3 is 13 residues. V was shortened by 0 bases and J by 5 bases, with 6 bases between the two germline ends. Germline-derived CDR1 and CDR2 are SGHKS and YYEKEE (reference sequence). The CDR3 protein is CASSLEGRNTIYF. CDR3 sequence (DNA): TGTGCCAGCAGCTTGGAGGGCCGAAACACCATATATTTT.

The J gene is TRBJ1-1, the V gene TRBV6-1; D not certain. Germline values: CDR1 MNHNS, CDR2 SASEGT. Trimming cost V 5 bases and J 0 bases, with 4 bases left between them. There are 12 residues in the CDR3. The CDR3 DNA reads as TGTGCCAGCAGTTTAATGAACACTGAAGCTTTCTTT. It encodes CASSLMNTEAFF.

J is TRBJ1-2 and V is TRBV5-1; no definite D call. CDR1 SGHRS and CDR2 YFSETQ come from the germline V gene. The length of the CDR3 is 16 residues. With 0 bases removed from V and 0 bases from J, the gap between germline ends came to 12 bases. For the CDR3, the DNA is TGCGCCAGCAGCTTGGCCGCAGGTCAAGCTAACTATGGCTACACCTTC. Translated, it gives CASSLAAGQANYGYTF.

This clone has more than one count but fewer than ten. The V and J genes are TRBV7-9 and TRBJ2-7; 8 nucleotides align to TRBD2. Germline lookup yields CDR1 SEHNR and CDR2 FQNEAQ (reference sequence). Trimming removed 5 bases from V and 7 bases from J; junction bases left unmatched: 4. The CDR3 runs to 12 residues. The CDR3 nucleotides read TGTGCCAGCAGCACTAGCGGAGGGGAGCAGTACTTC. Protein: CASSTSGGEQYF.

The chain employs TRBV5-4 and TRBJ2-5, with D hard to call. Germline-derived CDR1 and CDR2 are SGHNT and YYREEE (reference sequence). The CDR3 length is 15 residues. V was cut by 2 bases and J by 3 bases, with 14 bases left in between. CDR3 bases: TGTGCCAGCAGCTTTGATCGGACCTTGAAAGAGACCCAGTACTTC. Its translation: CASSFDRTLKETQYF.

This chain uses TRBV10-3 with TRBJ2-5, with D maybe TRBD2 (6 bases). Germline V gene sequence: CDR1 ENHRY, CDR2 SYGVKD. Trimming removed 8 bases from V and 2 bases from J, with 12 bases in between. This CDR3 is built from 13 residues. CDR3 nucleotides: TGTGCCATCGGCGGGATCCCTCAAGAGACCCAGTACTTC. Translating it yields CAIGGIPQETQYF.

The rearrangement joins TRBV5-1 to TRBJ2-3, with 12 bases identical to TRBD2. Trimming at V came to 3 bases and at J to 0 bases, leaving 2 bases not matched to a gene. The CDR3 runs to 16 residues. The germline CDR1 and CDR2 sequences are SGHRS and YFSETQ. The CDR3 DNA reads TGCGCCAGCAGCTCAGGACTAGCGGGGAGCACAGATACGCAGTATTTT. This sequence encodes CASSSGLAGSTDTQYF. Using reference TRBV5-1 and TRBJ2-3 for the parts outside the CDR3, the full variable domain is KAGVTQTPRYLIKTRGQQVTLSCSPISGHRSVSWYQQTPGQGLQFLFEYFSETQRNKGNFPGRFSGRQFSNSRSEMNVSTLELGDSALYLCASSSGLAGSTDTQYFGPGTRLTVL.

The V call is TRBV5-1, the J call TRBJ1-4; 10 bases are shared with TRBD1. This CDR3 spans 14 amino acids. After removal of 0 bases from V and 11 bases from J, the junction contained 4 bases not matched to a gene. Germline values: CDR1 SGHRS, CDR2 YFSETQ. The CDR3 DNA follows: TGCGCCAGCAGCTTGGAGGTGGGACAGGGGAAACTGTTTTTT. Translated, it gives CASSLEVGQGKLFF.

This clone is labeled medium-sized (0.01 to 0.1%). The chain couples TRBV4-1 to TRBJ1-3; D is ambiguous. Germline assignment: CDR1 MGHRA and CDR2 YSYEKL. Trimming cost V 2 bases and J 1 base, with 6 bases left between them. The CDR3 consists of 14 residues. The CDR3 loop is CASSQSGSGNTIYF. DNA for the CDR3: TGCGCCAGCAGCCAATCAGGTTCTGGAAACACCATATATTTT.

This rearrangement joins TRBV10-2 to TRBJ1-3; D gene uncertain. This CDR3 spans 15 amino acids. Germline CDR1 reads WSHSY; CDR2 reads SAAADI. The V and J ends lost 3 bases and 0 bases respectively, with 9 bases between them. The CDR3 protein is CASSDPGRSGNTIYF. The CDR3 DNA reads TGCGCCAGCAGTGATCCCGGCCGCTCTGGAAACACCATATATTTT.

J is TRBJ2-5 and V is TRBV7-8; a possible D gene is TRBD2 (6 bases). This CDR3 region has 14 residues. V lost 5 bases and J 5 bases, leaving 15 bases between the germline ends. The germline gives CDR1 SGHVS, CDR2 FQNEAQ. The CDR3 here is CASSLGGAWETQYF. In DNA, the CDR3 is TGTGCCAGCAGCCTTGGAGGGGCGTGGGAGACCCAGTACTTC.

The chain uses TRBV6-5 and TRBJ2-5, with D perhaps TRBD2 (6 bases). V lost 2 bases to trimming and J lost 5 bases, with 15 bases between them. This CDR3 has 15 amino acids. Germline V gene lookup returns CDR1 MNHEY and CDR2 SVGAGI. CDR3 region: CASSYGWGTGETQYF. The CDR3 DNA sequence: TGTGCCAGCAGTTACGGCTGGGGGACTGGTGAGACCCAGTACTTC.

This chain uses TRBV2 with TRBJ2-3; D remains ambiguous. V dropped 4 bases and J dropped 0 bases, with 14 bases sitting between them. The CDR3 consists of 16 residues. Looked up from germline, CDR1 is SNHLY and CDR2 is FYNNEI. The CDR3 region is CASSVISGASTDTQYF. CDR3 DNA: TGTGCCAGCAGTGTGATTTCAGGAGCTAGCACAGATACGCAGTATTTT. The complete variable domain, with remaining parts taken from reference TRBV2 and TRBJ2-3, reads EPEVTQTPSHQVTQMGQEVILRCVPISNHLYFYWYRQILGQKVEFLVSFYNNEISEKSEIFDDQFSVERPDGSNFTLKIRSTKLEDSAMYFCASSVISGASTDTQYFGPGTRLTVL.

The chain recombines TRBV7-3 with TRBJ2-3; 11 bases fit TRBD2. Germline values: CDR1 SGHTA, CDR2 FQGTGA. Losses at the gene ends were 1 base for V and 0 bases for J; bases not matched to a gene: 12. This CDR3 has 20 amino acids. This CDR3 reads CASSLNPSGGHPTSTDTQYF. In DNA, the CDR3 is TGTGCCAGCAGCTTAAACCCTAGCGGGGGGCACCCTACTAGCACAGATACGCAGTATTTT. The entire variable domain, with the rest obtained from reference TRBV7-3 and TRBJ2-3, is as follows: GAGVSQTPSNKVTEKGKYVELRCDPISGHTALYWYRQSLGQGPEFLIYFQGTGAADDSGLPNDRFFAVRPEGSVSTLKIQRTERGDSAVYLCASSLNPSGGHPTSTDTQYFGPGTRLTVL.

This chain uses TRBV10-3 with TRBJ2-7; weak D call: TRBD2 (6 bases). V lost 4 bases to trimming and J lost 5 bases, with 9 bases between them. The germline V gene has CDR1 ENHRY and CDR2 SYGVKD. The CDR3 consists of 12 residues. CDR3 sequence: CAISAGEHEQYF. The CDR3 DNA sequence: TGTGCCATCAGTGCGGGGGAGCACGAGCAGTACTTC.

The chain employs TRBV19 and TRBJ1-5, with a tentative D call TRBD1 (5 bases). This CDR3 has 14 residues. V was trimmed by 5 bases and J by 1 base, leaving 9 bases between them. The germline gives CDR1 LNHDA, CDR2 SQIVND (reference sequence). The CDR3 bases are TGTGCCAGTAGTGGGGACGCCAGCAATCAGCCCCAGCATTTT. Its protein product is CASSGDASNQPQHF.

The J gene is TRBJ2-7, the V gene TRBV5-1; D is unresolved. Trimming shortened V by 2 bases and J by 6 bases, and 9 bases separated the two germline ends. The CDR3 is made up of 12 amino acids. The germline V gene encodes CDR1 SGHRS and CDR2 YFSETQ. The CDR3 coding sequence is TGCGCCAGCAGCTTAAATACCCCCGAGCAGTACTTC. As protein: CASSLNTPEQYF.

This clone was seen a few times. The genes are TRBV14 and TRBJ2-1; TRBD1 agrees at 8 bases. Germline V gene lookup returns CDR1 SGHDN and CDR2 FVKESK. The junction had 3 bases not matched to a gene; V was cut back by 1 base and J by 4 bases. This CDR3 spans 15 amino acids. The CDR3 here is CASSQVGTGYNEQFF. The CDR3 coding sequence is TGTGCCAGCAGCCAAGTCGGGACAGGATACAATGAGCAGTTCTTC.

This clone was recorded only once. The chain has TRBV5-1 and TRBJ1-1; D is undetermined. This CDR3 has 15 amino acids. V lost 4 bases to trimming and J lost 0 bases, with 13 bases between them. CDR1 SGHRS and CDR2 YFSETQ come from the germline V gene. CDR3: CASSPRGSMNTEAFF. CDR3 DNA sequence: TGCGCCAGCAGCCCCCGTGGAAGCATGAACACTGAAGCTTTCTTT.